This TCR beta chain was found in a study of OX40 agonist ivuxolimab in advanced cancers. General observations from the study: More expanded clones were found, on average, in CD8+ than in CD4+ T cells.

Generated by immunoSEQ multiplex PCR, the TCRdb table keeps only in-frame clones and is missing some. The sample holds about 55,000 clones, around 87% seen once. On this clone: Its antigen is unknown.

This material consisted of CD4+ or CD8+ T cells sorted from blood, taken in a trial of the OX40 agonist ivuxolimab. The source is an adult with an advanced solid tumor such as melanoma, head and neck, liver or kidney cancer.

CDR3 nucleotides: TGTGCCAGCAGTGACGGAACTAGCGGGAGGAATGAGCAGTTCTTC. Translation: CASSDGTSGRNEQFF. This chain links TRBV6-4 with TRBJ2-1; 12 positions agree with TRBD2. CDR3 length: 15 amino acids. V lost 2 bases and J lost 7; bases outside the gene matches: 3. CDR1 and CDR2 from the germline V gene are MRHNA and SNTAGT.